This T cell receptor (beta chain) is drawn from a study of cytomegalovirus exposure and HLA in healthy donors. Profiled with immunoSEQ multiplex PCR; TCRdb holds only in-frame clones, not every one. The sample gives some 240,000 clones, over 65% of which show up once; roughly 5.7% is in the top ten. Trimming stripped 0 bases from V and 4 bases from J, with 5 bases between. Germline V gene sequence: CDR1 SGHDT, CDR2 YYEEEE. CDR3 length: 13 residues. Findings and caveats of the study: Cytomegalovirus-associated status was assigned to about 180 TCR beta chains. According to a subsequent analysis, TCR clusters from the first cohort were inclined to appear together in the 120 validation repertoires.

The validation cohort, a group of under 150 subjects, included the donors and was separate from the approximately 670-subject first cohort. Concerning this clone: Its matching antigen is unknown.

The origin of this receptor is a woman aged 18 to 35 in good health and CMV-seronegative. The sample comprised PBMCs. The V and J genes are TRBV5-6 and TRBJ2-1; D is unclear. CDR3 DNA sequence: TGTGCCAGCAGCTTGGCATATTACAATGAGCAGTTCTTC. Residues: CASSLAYYNEQFF.